The rows below give T cell receptor beta chains drawn from one sample of a study of cytomegalovirus exposure and HLA in healthy donors. The repertoire was sequenced with immunoSEQ multiplex PCR; TCRdb's copy has only in-frame clones and lacks some. The sample consists of 200,000 to 250,000 clones, just under 70% of them appearing once. What was sequenced was PBMCs. Receptors were obtained from a man in his forties in good health and CMV-seropositive. Both conserved end residues are part of each CDR3. The order of the fields is clone size, J gene, D gene, CDR3 length, V gene, CDR3 protein, CDR3 DNA. D genes are given only for firm matches. Size is omitted from some rows. Given values are once, few, many or a class for expanded clones.

NA,TRBJ2-1,NA,15,TRBV5-6,CASSLWGVTRNEQFF,TGTGCCAGCAGCTTGTGGGGAGTGACTCGGAATGAGCAGTTCTTC
NA,TRBJ1-2,NA,14,TRBV11-2,CASSLSSGTYGYTF,TGTGCCAGCAGCTTATCATCAGGCACCTATGGCTACACCTTC
NA,TRBJ2-7,NA,17,TRBV6-1,CASSETPGQGFSYEQYF,TGTGCCAGCAGTGAAACCCCTGGGCAGGGCTTCTCCTACGAGCAGTACTTC
few,TRBJ2-2,TRBD1,17,TRBV2,CASSEVYTGVHTGELFF,TGTGCCAGCAGTGAGGTCTATACAGGGGTGCACACCGGGGAGCTGTTTTTT
NA,TRBJ2-7,NA,15,TRBV6-1,CASSEFPGSAYEQYF,TGTGCCAGCAGTGAGTTTCCGGGGAGTGCCTACGAGCAGTACTTC
NA,TRBJ2-3,TRBD2,15,TRBV6-1,CAIPGGSGRTDTQYF,TGTGCCATTCCCGGGGGGTCGGGACGCACAGATACGCAGTATTTT
NA,TRBJ1-4,NA,15,TRBV21-1,CASSKAGPTGEKLFF,TGTGCCAGCAGCAAAGCAGGACCAACGGGGGAAAAACTGTTTTTT
NA,TRBJ1-1,NA,11,TRBV6-6,CASSYAGEAFF,TGTGCCAGCAGCTACGCAGGGGAGGCTTTCTTT
NA,TRBJ2-1,TRBD2,19,TRBV5-4,CASSKLGLAGGPTYNEQFF,TGTGCCAGCAGCAAACTGGGACTAGCGGGGGGGCCGACCTACAATGAGCAGTTCTTC
once,TRBJ2-5,NA,11,TRBV20-1,CSATLQETQYF,TGCAGTGCTACGCTACAAGAGACCCAGTACTTC
NA,TRBJ2-7,NA,17,TRBV21-1,CASSKGTPFFISYEQYF,TGTGCCAGCAGCAAAGGGACACCATTTTTTATCTCCTACGAGCAGTACTTC
NA,TRBJ2-1,TRBD1,15,TRBV19,CASSLTGGNYNEQFF,TGTGCCAGTAGTTTGACAGGGGGTAACTACAATGAGCAGTTCTTC
few,TRBJ1-5,TRBD1,15,TRBV2,CASSDRGQRNQPQHF,TGTGCCAGCAGTGACAGGGGGCAACGAAATCAGCCCCAGCATTTT
once,TRBJ2-1,TRBD1,16,TRBV6-1,CASSAGVGGLYNEQFF,TGTGCCAGCAGTGCCGGGGTAGGGGGCCTCTACAATGAGCAGTTCTTC
NA,TRBJ2-4,NA,13,TRBV27,CASRGQGKNIQYF,TGTGCCAGCAGAGGGCAGGGTAAAAACATTCAGTACTTC
NA,TRBJ1-4,TRBD1,15,TRBV2,CASSGRQGHSEKLFF,TGTGCCAGCAGTGGGAGACAGGGTCATAGTGAAAAACTGTTTTTT
once,TRBJ2-7,TRBD1,13,TRBV7-6,CASSVDRGYEQYF,TGTGCCAGCAGCGTGGACAGGGGGTACGAGCAGTACTTC